The source of this TCR beta chain is a study of graft-versus-host responses after intestinal transplantation. Worth noting for this clone: No antigen is known for it.

From germline, CDR1 is SGHRS and CDR2 YFSETQ. Deletions cut 4 bases from V and 4 bases from J, with 12 bases between. The CDR3 loop spans 13 amino acids. Sequencing was performed with immunoSEQ multiplex PCR; in TCRdb, only in-frame clones are kept and a portion is missing. The sample includes under 100,000 clones, approximately 80% seen only once; the top ten take around 0.8%. The TCR originated in a human donor who received an intestinal transplant. Sample: unstimulated CD4+ T cells sorted from spleen or lymph node cells, taken before intestinal transplant. The rearrangement links TRBV5-1 to TRBJ2-7, with a possible D match to TRBD2 (6 bases). The CDR3, as DNA: TGCGCCAGCAGCCCCGGGGGACTTTACGAGCAGTACTTC. Its translation: CASSPGGLYEQYF.